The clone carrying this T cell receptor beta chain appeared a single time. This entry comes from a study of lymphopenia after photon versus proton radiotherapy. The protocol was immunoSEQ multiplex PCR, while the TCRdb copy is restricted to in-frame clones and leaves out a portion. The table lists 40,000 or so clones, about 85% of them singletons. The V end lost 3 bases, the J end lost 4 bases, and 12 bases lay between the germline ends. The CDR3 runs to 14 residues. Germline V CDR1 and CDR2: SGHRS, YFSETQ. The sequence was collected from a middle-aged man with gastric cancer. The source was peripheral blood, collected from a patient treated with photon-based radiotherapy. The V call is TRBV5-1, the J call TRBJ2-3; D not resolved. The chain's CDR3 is CASSSPTASDTQYF. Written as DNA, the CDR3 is TGCGCCAGCAGCTCACCGACTGCGTCAGATACGCAGTATTTT.